This TCR beta chain was captured by sequencing in a study of blood T cell repertoires in COVID-19. About the study: The United States, Italy and Spain were the sources of the acute and convalescent COVID-19 samples. Nucleic acid was either cDNA or gDNA, and it came from T cells, B-cell-depleted T cells, or PBMCs.

Original data processing: Nucleated cell counts were estimated from reference gene primer amplification. Measured with immunoSEQ multiplex PCR; TCRdb has only the in-frame clones, and not every one. Clonal size and the V and J genes are those of that table, whereas D and trimming came from the DNA. Of fewer than 450,000 clones in the sample, approximately 87% are singletons; the top ten hold under 6.5%. Germline CDR1 is MGHRA and CDR2 is YSYEKL. The CDR3 totals 17 residues. Trimming shortened V by 0 bases and J by 0 bases, and 12 bases separated the two germline ends. The Seattle site enrolled patients during active infection and followed them longitudinally.

The sequencing input was peripheral blood. This chain uses TRBV4-1 with TRBJ1-3, with D perhaps TRBD1 (5 bases). The TCR sequence derives from a woman aged 45-65 years with COVID-19, enrolled during active disease. The CDR3 region is CASSQEAQGISGNTIYF. CDR3 DNA sequence: TGCGCCAGCAGCCAAGAAGCTCAGGGAATCTCTGGAAACACCATATATTTT.